The T cell receptor (beta chain) under discussion was sequenced for a study of blood T cell repertoires in COVID-19. Study overall: Samples representing acute and convalescent COVID-19 were sourced from the United States, Italy and Spain.

The germline V gene has CDR1 SGHAT and CDR2 FQNNGV. V was cut by 2 bases and J by 15 bases, with 17 bases left in between. CDR3 length equals 13 residues. Measured with immunoSEQ multiplex PCR; TCRdb has only the in-frame clones, and not every one. The table records fewer than 200,000 clones, 81% of them present only once. Material for sequencing was peripheral blood. The TCR was taken from a woman older than 75 with COVID-19, enrolled during active disease. The gene calls are TRBV11-2 and TRBJ2-1; TRBD1 might be the D (5 bases). CDR3 in DNA: TGTGCCAGCAGCTTACTTCGGACCAGGGCTACGTTCTTC. This encodes CASSLLRTRATFF.